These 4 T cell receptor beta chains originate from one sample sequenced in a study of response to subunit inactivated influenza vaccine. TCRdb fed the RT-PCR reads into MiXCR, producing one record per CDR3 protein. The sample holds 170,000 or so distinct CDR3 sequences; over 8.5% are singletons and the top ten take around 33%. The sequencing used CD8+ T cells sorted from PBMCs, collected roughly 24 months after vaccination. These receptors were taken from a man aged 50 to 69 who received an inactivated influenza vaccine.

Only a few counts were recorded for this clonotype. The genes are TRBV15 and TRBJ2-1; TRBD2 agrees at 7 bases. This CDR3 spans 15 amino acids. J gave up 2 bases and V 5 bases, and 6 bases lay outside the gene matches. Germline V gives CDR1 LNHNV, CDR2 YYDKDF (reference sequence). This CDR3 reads CATSASGYTYNEQFF. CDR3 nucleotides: TGTGCCACCAGCGCTAGCGGCTACACCTACAATGAGCAGTTCTTC. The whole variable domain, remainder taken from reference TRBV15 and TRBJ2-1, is DAMVIQNPRYQVTQFGKPVTLSCSQTLNHNVMYWYQQKSSQAPKLLFHYYDKDFNNEADTPDNFQSRRPNTSFCFLDIRSPGLGDTAMYLCATSASGYTYNEQFFGPGTRLTVL.

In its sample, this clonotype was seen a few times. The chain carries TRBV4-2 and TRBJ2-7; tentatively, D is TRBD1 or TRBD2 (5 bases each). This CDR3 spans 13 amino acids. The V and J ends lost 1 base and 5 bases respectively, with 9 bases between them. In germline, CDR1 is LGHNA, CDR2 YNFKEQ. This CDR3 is CASSQVSGHEQYF. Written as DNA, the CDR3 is TGTGCCAGCAGCCAAGTGTCGGGGCACGAGCAGTACTTC.

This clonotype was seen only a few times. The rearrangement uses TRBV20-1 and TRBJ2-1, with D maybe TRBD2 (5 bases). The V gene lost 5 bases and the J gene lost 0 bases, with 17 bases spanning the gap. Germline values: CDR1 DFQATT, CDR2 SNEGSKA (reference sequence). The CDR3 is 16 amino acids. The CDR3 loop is CSAQPQRYNSYNEQFF. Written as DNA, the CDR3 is TGCAGTGCTCAACCCCAGCGGTACAACTCCTACAATGAGCAGTTCTTC.

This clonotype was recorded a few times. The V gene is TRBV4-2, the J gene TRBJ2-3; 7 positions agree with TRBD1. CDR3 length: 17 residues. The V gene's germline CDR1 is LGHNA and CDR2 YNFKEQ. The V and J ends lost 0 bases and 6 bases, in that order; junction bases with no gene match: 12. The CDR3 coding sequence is TGTGCCAGCAGCCAAGAGGGACAGAATATGTACTTGGATACGCAGTATTTT. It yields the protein CASSQEGQNMYLDTQYF.